The 21 T cell receptor beta chains below all came from one sample that was sequenced in a study of vaccination and CD4 T cells after COVID-19. These receptors have no identified antigens. Sequencing of cultured CD4+ T cell DNA used the Oncomine TCR Beta short-read assay. TCRdb re-called the PCR reads through MiXCR, storing one row per CDR3 protein. Of over 15,000 distinct CDR3 sequences in the sample, 54% were seen once. The treatment denotes: roughly ten-day PBMC culture with coronavirus spike peptide pools or control peptides (ViraFEST assay). Specimen: cultured CD4+ T cells from blood, collected after SARS-CoV-2 vaccination. All receptors come from a human donor with COVID-19.

This clonotype was counted a few times. The V gene is TRBV7-8, the J gene TRBJ1-2; 10 positions agree with TRBD1. V lost 3 bases and J lost 11; bases outside the gene matches: 15. This CDR3 has 16 amino acids. The germline gives CDR1 SGHVS, CDR2 FQNEAQ. CDR3 residues: CASSFTLTGGAGGYTF. Written as DNA, the CDR3 is TGTGCCAGCAGCTTTACACTGACAGGGGGCGCTGGGGGTTACACCTTC. The complete variable domain, with remaining parts taken from reference TRBV7-8 and TRBJ1-2, reads GAGVSQSPRYKVAKRGQDVALRCDPISGHVSLFWYQQALGQGPEFLTYFQNEAQLDKSGLPSDRFFAERPEGSVSTLKIQRTQQEDSAVYLCASSFTLTGGAGGYTFGSGTRLTVV.

The chain combines TRBV11-1 with TRBJ1-1; D is perhaps TRBD1 (5 bases). V lost 5 bases and J 1 base, leaving 11 bases between the germline ends. The CDR3 extends over 14 amino acids. Germline V gene data show CDR1 as SGHAT and CDR2 as FQDESV (reference sequence). The CDR3 sequence is CASSLIGGNTEAFF. As DNA, the CDR3 is TGTGCCAGCAGCCTCATTGGGGGGAACACTGAAGCTTTCTTT.

The V gene is TRBV5-4, the J gene TRBJ2-5; D uncertain. V lost 4 bases and J 2 bases, leaving 12 bases between the germline ends. The germline gives CDR1 SGHNT, CDR2 YYREEE (reference sequence). This CDR3 has 14 amino acids. CDR3 DNA: TGTGCCAGCAGCCCGAGCAACCGGCAAGAGACCCAGTACTTC. It specifies CASSPSNRQETQYF.

The J gene is TRBJ2-7, the V gene TRBV11-3; 8 positions agree with TRBD1. V lost 0 bases, J lost 6 bases, and 10 bases stayed unmatched. Germline-derived CDR1 and CDR2 are SGHNT and YENEEA. The CDR3 is 16 residues long. In nucleotides, the CDR3 is TGTGCCAGCAGCTTAGAATGTAGGACAGGGAGATGCGAGCAGTACTTC. Amino acid sequence: CASSLECRTGRCEQYF.

Details on this clonotype: One end of the junction is discordant with germline, which a read error may explain. The V and J genes are TRBV7-6 and TRBJ1-3; no definite D call. The CDR3 is 13 amino acids. The germline CDR1 and CDR2 sequences are SGHVS and FNYEAQ. The CDR3 loop reads CASSLEPGNTIYF. The CDR3 DNA follows: TGTGCTAGCAGCTTAGAACCTGGAAACACCATATATTTT.

The chain combines TRBV6-4 with TRBJ1-5; 9 bases line up with TRBD1. Germline CDR1 and CDR2: MRHNA and SNTAGT. Trimming at V came to 4 bases and at J to 8 bases, leaving 3 bases not matched to a gene. The CDR3 spans 13 residues. CDR3: CASSVTGGEPQHF. CDR3 nucleotide sequence: TGTGCCAGCAGTGTTACAGGGGGCGAGCCCCAGCATTTT.

This clonotype was detected only a few times. The V gene is TRBV27, the J gene TRBJ1-2; TRBD1 is a possible D gene (6 bases). This CDR3 region has 12 residues. CDR1 and CDR2 (germline): MNHEY, SMNVEV (reference sequence). V was trimmed by 4 bases and J by 8 bases, leaving 11 bases between them. CDR3 nucleotides: TGTGCCAGCAGTTCGGGGGCTGGGGGCTACACCTTC. It is translated as CASSSGAGGYTF.

This sequence joins TRBV27 and TRBJ2-7; a weak D match, TRBD2 (5 bases). Germline loops: CDR1 MNHEY, CDR2 SMNVEV (reference sequence). The CDR3 covers 15 residues. With 2 bases removed from V and 2 bases from J, the gap between germline ends came to 13 bases. The CDR3 loop reads CASSLKSTGTYEQYF. Here the CDR3 DNA reads TGTGCCAGCAGTTTAAAATCCACGGGGACCTACGAGCAGTACTTC.

This clonotype appeared a few times. The V and J genes are TRBV7-2 and TRBJ2-5; D possibly corresponds to TRBD1 (7 bases). V gave up 1 base and J gave up 5 bases, with 14 bases separating them. The CDR3 runs 15 residues. CDR1 SGHTA and CDR2 FQGNSA come from the germline V gene. The CDR3 sequence is CASSLEPAGGETQYF. The CDR3, as DNA: TGTGCCAGCAGCTTAGAGCCCGCAGGGGGGGAGACCCAGTACTTC.

This sequence joins TRBV11-3 and TRBJ2-7, with D perhaps assigned TRBD1 or TRBD2 (5 bases each). Germline-derived CDR1 and CDR2 are SGHNT and YENEEA. The CDR3 length is 14 residues. V dropped 5 bases and J dropped 4 bases, with 15 bases sitting between them. CDR3 residues: CASSEAVGTYEQYF. The CDR3 DNA sequence: TGTGCCAGCAGCGAGGCCGTGGGGACGTACGAGCAGTACTTC.

This clonotype was observed a handful of times. J is TRBJ1-1 and V is TRBV6-1, with D tentatively TRBD1 (5 bases). CDR3 length: 12 residues. Germline loops: CDR1 MNHNS, CDR2 SASEGT. V shed 6 bases and J shed 8 bases, with 13 bases lying between them. CDR3 nucleotide sequence: TGTGCCAGCAGCAACGCCGGGACCGAAGCTTTCTTT. Protein: CASSNAGTEAFF.

This clonotype came up a few times. The V gene is TRBV20-1, the J gene TRBJ1-3; D uncertain. Per the germline V gene, CDR1 is DFQATT and CDR2 is SNEGSKA (reference sequence). The germline V and J ends were trimmed by 5 bases and 5 bases, with 13 bases remaining between them. CDR3 length: 13 residues. Here the CDR3 reads CSAGIRGRNTIYF. The CDR3, as DNA: TGCAGTGCTGGGATCCGGGGTCGAAACACCATATATTTT.

The sample holds a few counts of this clonotype. This chain uses TRBV6-1 with TRBJ1-2; no clear D. This CDR3 comprises 14 residues. Between the trimmed V and J ends, which lost 6 bases and 0 bases, there was a span of 11 bases. CDR1 MNHNS and CDR2 SASEGT come from the germline V gene. The CDR3 loop reads CASSPEQANYGYTF. CDR3 DNA: TGTGCCAGCAGCCCAGAACAAGCTAACTATGGCTACACCTTC.

The V gene is TRBV11-3, the J gene TRBJ2-1; TRBD1 matches at 10 bases. Germline trimming cut 1 base from V and 4 bases from J; bases unmatched to any gene: 1. Germline-derived CDR1 and CDR2 are SGHNT and YENEEA. The CDR3 loop spans 15 amino acids. The CDR3 reads CASSLGDRGYNEQFF. CDR3 bases: TGTGCCAGCAGCTTAGGGGACAGGGGTTACAATGAGCAGTTCTTC.

This clonotype was seen a handful of times. This chain joins TRBV18 and TRBJ1-2; 12 bases are shared with TRBD1. The CDR3 totals 14 residues. Unmatched junction bases numbered 5, after V lost 4 bases and J lost 8 bases. Germline CDR1 KGHSH, CDR2 LQKENI. As DNA, the CDR3 is TGTGCCAGCTCACGGGACAGGGGGCAAGACGGCTACACCTTC. Encoded protein: CASSRDRGQDGYTF.

V gene TRBV27 combines with J gene TRBJ1-1; D might be TRBD1 (5 bases). Trimming left V 6 bases short and J 6 bases short, with 17 bases between. The germline V gene encodes CDR1 MNHEY and CDR2 SMNVEV (reference sequence). The CDR3 length is 14 residues. The CDR3 coding sequence is TGTGCCAGCAGCAAACCGGGGCAAACGGCTGAAGCTTTCTTT. Its protein product is CASSKPGQTAEAFF.

Points on this clonotype: The conserved final phenylalanine or tryptophan is absent from the CDR3, which likely points to a read error. The V call is TRBV6-5, the J call TRBJ1-5; TRBD1 matches 9 bases. With V trimmed by 4 bases and J by 1 base, 5 bases remained unmatched. CDR1 MNHEY and CDR2 SVGAGI come from the germline V gene. This CDR3 is 16 amino acids long. The CDR3 is CASSSQGARSNQPQHS. CDR3 in DNA: TGTGCCAGCAGTTCACAGGGGGCGCGGAGCAATCAGCCCCAGCATTCT.

This chain joins TRBV12-3 or TRBV12-4 and TRBJ1-2, with TRBD1 as a possible D gene (5 bases). The CDR3 spans 12 residues. V dropped 2 bases and J dropped 8 bases, with 9 bases sitting between them. The CDR3 reads CASSLSGNGYTF. As DNA, the CDR3 is TGTGCCAGCAGTTTATCAGGGAACGGCTACACCTTC.

The sample holds a few counts of this clonotype. V is TRBV7-9 and J is TRBJ1-6, with a tentative D call TRBD1 (5 bases). With 1 base removed from V and 7 bases from J, the gap between germline ends came to 11 bases. Germline CDR1 is SEHNR and CDR2 is FQNEAQ (reference sequence). The CDR3 length is 15 residues. CDR3 in amino acids: CASSLGGSENSPLHF. CDR3 in DNA: TGTGCCAGCAGCTTAGGGGGGTCGGAGAATTCACCCCTCCACTTT.

The J gene is TRBJ2-3, the V gene TRBV5-1, with 9 bases identical to TRBD1. Germline trimming cut 4 bases from V and 2 bases from J; bases unmatched to any gene: 11. The length of the CDR3 is 17 residues. Germline V CDR1 and CDR2: SGHRS, YFSETQ. The chain's CDR3 is CASSVRPGQGPTDTQYF. CDR3 bases: TGCGCCAGCAGCGTTAGGCCGGGACAGGGCCCCACAGATACGCAGTATTTT.

This clonotype appeared a single time. V and J are TRBV6-1 and TRBJ2-3; TRBD1 agrees at 7 bases. CDR1 is MNHNS and CDR2 is SASEGT in the germline V gene. The V segment lost 5 bases and the J segment 5 bases; nucleotides outside the gene matches: 7. The CDR3 loop spans 14 amino acids. The chain's CDR3 is CASSSLTGIDTQYF. CDR3 in DNA: TGTGCCAGCAGTAGTCTGACAGGGATAGATACGCAGTATTTT.